These 21 T cell receptor beta chains originate from one sample sequenced in a study of blood T cell repertoires in COVID-19. This table comes from immunoSEQ multiplex PCR, and its TCRdb copy is limited to in-frame clones, with some not included. The sample records about 400,000 clones, about 90% being singletons. The sequenced material came from PBMCs or T cells enriched from blood (not recorded which). The source is a woman in her thirties who had recovered from COVID-19.

This clone was seen only once. The rearrangement uses TRBV27 and TRBJ1-2; 8 bases fit TRBD1. Germline trimming cut 0 bases from V and 8 bases from J; bases unmatched to any gene: 8. Germline lookup yields CDR1 MNHEY and CDR2 SMNVEV (reference sequence). The CDR3 is 15 residues long. This chain's CDR3 is CASSLSGQGWGGYTF. CDR3 nucleotides: TGTGCCAGCAGTTTATCTGGACAGGGATGGGGGGGCTACACCTTC.

The CDR3 reads CASSFYQREKLFF. CDR3 DNA sequence: TGTGCCAGCAGCTTCTACCAGCGAGAAAAACTGTTTTTT. This chain connects TRBV7-9 to TRBJ1-4, with no clear D. Germline V lookup: CDR1 SEHNR, CDR2 FQNEAQ (reference sequence). The V gene lost 3 bases and the J gene lost 8 bases, with 10 bases spanning the gap. This CDR3 comprises 13 residues.

The genes are TRBV3-1 (or the pseudogene TRBV3-2) and TRBJ2-5; 9 positions match TRBD1. The CDR3 runs 17 residues. CDR1 is LGHDT and CDR2 is YNNKEL in the germline V gene (reference sequence). V was pared by 3 bases and J by 1 base, with 9 bases of the junction left unmatched. The CDR3 loop reads CASSQAQPDRGQETQYF. As DNA, the CDR3 is TGTGCCAGCAGCCAGGCCCAACCGGACAGGGGCCAAGAGACCCAGTACTTC.

The chain joins TRBV5-1 to TRBJ2-7, with 9 positions matching TRBD1. J lost 5 bases, V lost 0 bases, and 3 bases had no gene match. This CDR3 has 14 amino acids. Germline loops: CDR1 SGHRS, CDR2 YFSETQ. The CDR3 DNA follows: TGCGCCAGCAGCTTGGGGGACAGGGAGGACGAGCAGTACTTC. This codes for CASSLGDREDEQYF.

This clone was detected once. This rearrangement joins TRBV11-2 to TRBJ1-1; D is perhaps TRBD1 (6 bases). Germline V gene lookup returns CDR1 SGHAT and CDR2 FQNNGV. The V end was cut by 1 base, the J end by 7 bases, with 10 bases between. CDR3 length: 13 amino acids. This CDR3 is CASSLGGGVEAFF. In nucleotides, the CDR3 is TGTGCCAGCAGCTTAGGCGGGGGCGTTGAAGCTTTCTTT. The complete variable domain, with remaining parts taken from reference TRBV11-2 and TRBJ1-1, reads EAGVAQSPRYKIIEKRQSVAFWCNPISGHATLYWYQQILGQGPKLLIQFQNNGVVDDSQLPKDRFSAERLKGVDSTLKIQPAKLEDSAVYLCASSLGGGVEAFFGQGTRLTVV.

V gene TRBV5-4 combines with J gene TRBJ1-6; possible D gene TRBD1, 6 bases. This CDR3 has 16 amino acids. Trimming shortened V by 3 bases and J by 9 bases, and 19 bases separated the two germline ends. Per the germline V gene, CDR1 is SGHNT and CDR2 is YYREEE (reference sequence). CDR3: CASSSVRGKGGSPLHF. The CDR3 DNA reads TGTGCCAGCAGCTCCGTGAGGGGGAAGGGTGGTTCACCCCTCCACTTT. Together with reference TRBV5-4 and TRBJ1-6, the CDR3 gives the full variable domain: ETGVTQSPTHLIKTRGQQVTLRCSSQSGHNTVSWYQQALGQGPQFIFQYYREEENGRGNFPPRFSGLQFPNYSSELNVNALELDDSALYLCASSSVRGKGGSPLHFGNGTRLTVT.

The chain employs TRBV7-9 and TRBJ2-1; 10 nucleotides agree with TRBD2. The V gene end was trimmed by 2 bases and the J gene end by 5 bases; junction bases not matched to a gene: 12. The germline CDR1 and CDR2 sequences are SEHNR and FQNEAQ (reference sequence). The CDR3 is 18 amino acids. CDR3 loop: CASSLFPEREGRHNEQFF. The CDR3 DNA follows: TGTGCCAGCAGCTTATTTCCGGAGCGGGAGGGCCGTCACAATGAGCAGTTCTTC.

The V gene is TRBV7-9, the J gene TRBJ2-1, with D unresolved. The CDR3 totals 16 residues. Germline CDR1 and CDR2: SEHNR and FQNEAQ (reference sequence). Deletions cut 5 bases from V and 1 base from J, with 15 bases between. In DNA form, the CDR3 reads TGTGCCAGCAGCCCAAGAAGTCCCGGGTCCTACAATGAGCAGTTCTTC. Amino acid sequence: CASSPRSPGSYNEQFF. The whole variable domain, filled in from reference TRBV7-9 and TRBJ2-1, reads DTGVSQNPRHKITKRGQNVTFRCDPISEHNRLYWYRQTLGQGPEFLTYFQNEAQLEKSRLLSDRFSAERPKGSFSTLEIQRTEQGDSAMYLCASSPRSPGSYNEQFFGPGTRLTVL.

This chain connects TRBV7-2 to TRBJ2-3; TRBD2 aligns across 8 bases. Losses at the gene ends were 1 base for V and 6 bases for J; bases not matched to a gene: 6. The CDR3 totals 15 residues. Germline V gene sequence: CDR1 SGHTA, CDR2 FQGNSA. As DNA, the CDR3 is TGTGCCAGCAGCTTAGGCGGGGCTAGCGGGGATACGCAGTATTTT. This codes for CASSLGGASGDTQYF.

In this sample, this clone turned up many times. Written as DNA, the CDR3 is TGCGCCAGCAGCCAAGAATGGTTGGGGACAGGACCTTACAATGAGCAGTTCTTC. The encoded protein is CASSQEWLGTGPYNEQFF. J is TRBJ2-1 and V is TRBV4-3, with 8 bases fitting TRBD1. The germline gives CDR1 LGHNA, CDR2 YSLEER. V gave up 0 bases and J gave up 4 bases; unmatched junction bases: 11. The CDR3 extends over 18 amino acids.

The rearrangement links TRBV24-1 to TRBJ2-3; 9 bases agree with TRBD1. V trimming: 5 bases; J trimming: 12 bases; junction bases outside the gene matches: 8. Germline CDR1 reads KGHDR; CDR2 reads SFDVKD. The CDR3 consists of 13 residues. CDR3 sequence reads: CATSGETGGDQYF. CDR3 DNA: TGTGCCACCAGTGGTGAGACAGGGGGTGATCAGTATTTT.

This clone was detected only a few times. The CDR3 is CASKRGGSDTEAFF. In DNA form, the CDR3 reads TGTGCCAGCAAGAGGGGAGGCTCGGACACTGAAGCTTTCTTT. V and J are TRBV21-1 and TRBJ1-1. TRBV21-1 is tagged as a pseudogene. The CDR3 totals 14 residues.

The chain recombines TRBV20-1 with TRBJ1-2; TRBD1 matches at 8 bases. The J segment lost 7 bases and the V segment lost 3 bases, leaving 4 bases of the junction unmatched. Germline-derived CDR1 and CDR2 are DFQATT and SNEGSKA (reference sequence). The CDR3 is made up of 12 amino acids. CDR3 bases: TGCAGTGCTAGTCCAGGGGGCCGTGGCTACACCTTC. The encoded protein is CSASPGGRGYTF.

The rearrangement uses TRBV25-1 and TRBJ2-7; D is uncertain. The CDR3 contains 14 residues. CDR1 MGHDK and CDR2 SYGVNS come from the germline V gene. V lost 1 base and J 4 bases, leaving 11 bases between the germline ends. In nucleotides, the CDR3 is TGTGCCAGCAGTGAATCCAGGTTTCGGTACGAGCAGTACTTC. Translating gives CASSESRFRYEQYF.

This rearrangement joins TRBV30 to TRBJ2-3; 8 bases map to TRBD2. Unmatched junction bases numbered 9, after V lost 1 base and J lost 3 bases. Germline-derived CDR1 and CDR2 are GTSNPN and SVGIG (reference sequence). This CDR3 has 16 residues. DNA of the CDR3: TGTGCCTGGAGTGAGGGTCACGGGGGGGCGACAGATACGCAGTATTTT. Translating it yields CAWSEGHGGATDTQYF.

V gene TRBV6-6 combines with J gene TRBJ2-1; weak D call: TRBD2 (7 bases). Per germline, CDR1 MNHNY and CDR2 SVGAGI (reference sequence). CDR3 size: 12 residues. The germline V and J ends were trimmed by 7 bases and 9 bases, with 13 bases remaining between them. In DNA, the CDR3 is TGTGCCAGCATGGTGGGGGGGCGTGAGCAGTTCTTC. Its translation is CASMVGGREQFF.

V is TRBV5-4 and J is TRBJ2-7, with D possibly matching TRBD1 (6 bases). Germline loops: CDR1 SGHNT, CDR2 YYREEE (reference sequence). Trimming cost V 4 bases and J 3 bases, with 20 bases left between them. The CDR3 extends over 16 amino acids. Here the CDR3 DNA reads TGTGCCAGCAGCCCCACGCAGGGGACACTTCGCTACGAGCAGTACTTC. Translating it yields CASSPTQGTLRYEQYF.

This chain connects TRBV5-1 to TRBJ2-7, with 9 bases fitting TRBD2. The ends lost 0 bases at V and 3 bases at J; junction bases unmatched: 7. The V gene's germline CDR1 is SGHRS and CDR2 YFSETQ. The CDR3 is 16 residues long. The CDR3 spells CASSLVLAGEVYEQYF. In nucleotides, the CDR3 is TGCGCCAGCAGCTTGGTTTTAGCGGGAGAGGTCTACGAGCAGTACTTC. The whole variable domain, remainder taken from reference TRBV5-1 and TRBJ2-7, is KAGVTQTPRYLIKTRGQQVTLSCSPISGHRSVSWYQQTPGQGLQFLFEYFSETQRNKGNFPGRFSGRQFSNSRSEMNVSTLELGDSALYLCASSLVLAGEVYEQYFGPGTRLTVT.

This chain links TRBV5-1 with TRBJ2-1; 8 bases fit TRBD2. This CDR3 is 14 amino acids long. Trimming took 3 bases from V and 4 from J; bases not matched to a gene: 3. Germline loops: CDR1 SGHRS, CDR2 YFSETQ. CDR3 in amino acids: CASSSGLGYNEQFF. In nucleotides, the CDR3 is TGCGCCAGCAGCTCGGGACTAGGTTACAATGAGCAGTTCTTC.

The rearrangement links TRBV9 to TRBJ2-7; 9 positions agree with TRBD2. There are 14 residues in the CDR3. Germline values: CDR1 SGDLS, CDR2 YYNGEE. The trim removed 2 bases at V and 7 bases at J, leaving 7 bases unmatched. The CDR3 region is CASSVAGGPGEQYF. Written as DNA, the CDR3 is TGTGCCAGCAGCGTCGCGGGAGGGCCCGGTGAGCAGTACTTC.

The chain combines TRBV5-1 with TRBJ1-6; 11 bases fit TRBD1. Losses at the gene ends were 4 bases for V and 10 bases for J; bases not matched to a gene: 10. This CDR3 has 16 residues. Germline assignment: CDR1 SGHRS and CDR2 YFSETQ. The CDR3 spells CASSPRGTGGESPLHF. CDR3 DNA: TGCGCCAGCAGCCCCCGGGGGACAGGGGGTGAGTCACCCCTCCACTTT. Complete variable domain (other parts from reference TRBV5-1 and TRBJ1-6): KAGVTQTPRYLIKTRGQQVTLSCSPISGHRSVSWYQQTPGQGLQFLFEYFSETQRNKGNFPGRFSGRQFSNSRSEMNVSTLELGDSALYLCASSPRGTGGESPLHFGNGTRLTVT.